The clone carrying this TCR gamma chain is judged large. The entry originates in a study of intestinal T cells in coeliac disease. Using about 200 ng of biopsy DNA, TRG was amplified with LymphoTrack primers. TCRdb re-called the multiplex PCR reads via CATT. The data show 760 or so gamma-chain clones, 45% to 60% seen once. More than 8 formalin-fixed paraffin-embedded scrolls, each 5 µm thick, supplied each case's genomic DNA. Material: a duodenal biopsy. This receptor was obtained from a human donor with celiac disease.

The CDR3 is CATWDGLLKLF. The CDR3, as DNA: TGTGCCACCTGGGACGGGCTGTTGAAACTCTTT. This sequence joins TRGV2 and TRGJ1 or TRGJ2. Germline CDR1 and CDR2: EGSNGY and YDSYNSKV. Trimming removed 0 bases from V and 12 bases from J; junction bases left unmatched: 5. The CDR3 extends over 11 amino acids.